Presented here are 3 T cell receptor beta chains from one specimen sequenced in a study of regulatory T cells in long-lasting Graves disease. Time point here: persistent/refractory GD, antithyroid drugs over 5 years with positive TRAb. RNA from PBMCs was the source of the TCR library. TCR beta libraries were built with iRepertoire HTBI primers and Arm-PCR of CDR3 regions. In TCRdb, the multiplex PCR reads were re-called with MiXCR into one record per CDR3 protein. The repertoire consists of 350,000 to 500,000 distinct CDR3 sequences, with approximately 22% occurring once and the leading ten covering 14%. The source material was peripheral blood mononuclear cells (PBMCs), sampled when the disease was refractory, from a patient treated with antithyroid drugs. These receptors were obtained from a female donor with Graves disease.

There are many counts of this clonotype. In DNA, the CDR3 is TGTGCCAGCAGCCAAACAGATTTATGGAATCAGCCCCAGCATTTT. As protein: CASSQTDLWNQPQHF. The V gene is TRBV12-3 or TRBV12-4, the J gene TRBJ1-5; no clear D. V was shortened by 6 bases and J by 4 bases, with 16 bases between the two germline ends. The CDR3 has 15 residues.

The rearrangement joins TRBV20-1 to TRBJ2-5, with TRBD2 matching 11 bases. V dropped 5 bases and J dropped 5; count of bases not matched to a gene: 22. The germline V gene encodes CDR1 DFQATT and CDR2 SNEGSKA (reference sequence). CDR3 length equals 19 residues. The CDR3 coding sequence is TGCAGTGCTGGGACAGAGTCGGGACTAGCGGTGGGGTATAGGGAGACCCAGTACTTC. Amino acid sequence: CSAGTESGLAVGYRETQYF.

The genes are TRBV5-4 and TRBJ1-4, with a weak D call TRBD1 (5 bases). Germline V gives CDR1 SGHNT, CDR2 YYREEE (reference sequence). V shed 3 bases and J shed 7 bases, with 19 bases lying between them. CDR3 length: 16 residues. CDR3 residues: CASSSRGMGRAEKLFF. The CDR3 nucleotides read TGTGCCAGCAGCTCCCGGGGGATGGGCAGGGCTGAAAAACTGTTTTTT.